The 19 T cell receptor beta chains below come from one sample, sequenced in a study of cytomegalovirus exposure and HLA in healthy donors. Measured with immunoSEQ multiplex PCR; TCRdb has only the in-frame clones, and not every one. The sample lists some 170,000 clones, approximately 89% occurring once. Sequencing used PBMCs. Receptor source: a man younger than 35 in good health and CMV-seropositive.

The chain couples TRBV27 to TRBJ2-7, with 9 bases matching TRBD1. The CDR3 runs to 15 residues. V shed 5 bases and J 2 bases; nucleotides not matched to a gene: 7. Germline CDR1 MNHEY, CDR2 SMNVEV (reference sequence). CDR3 loop: CASSTHRGPTYEQYF. As DNA, the CDR3 is TGTGCCAGCAGTACACACAGGGGGCCAACCTACGAGCAGTACTTC.

The V call is TRBV6-6, the J call TRBJ2-1, with D tentatively TRBD2 (6 bases). V lost 1 base and J lost 0, with 7 bases in between. The germline V gene encodes CDR1 MNHNY and CDR2 SVGAGI (reference sequence). This CDR3 contains 15 residues. Here the CDR3 reads CASSYYGSSYNEQFF. As DNA, the CDR3 is TGTGCCAGCAGTTACTACGGGAGCTCCTACAATGAGCAGTTCTTC.

The rearrangement joins TRBV9 to TRBJ2-1; TRBD2 matches 9 bases. This CDR3 is built from 16 residues. Per germline, CDR1 SGDLS and CDR2 YYNGEE. The V gene end was trimmed by 5 bases and the J gene end by 8 bases; junction bases not matched to a gene: 14. The CDR3 DNA is TGTGCCAGCAGTCCCCTTGCGGGAGGGGGATTGGATGAGCAGTTCTTC. This gives the protein CASSPLAGGGLDEQFF. Full variable domain (outside the CDR3, taken from reference TRBV9 and TRBJ2-1): DSGVTQTPKHLITATGQRVTLRCSPRSGDLSVYWYQQSLDQGLQFLIQYYNGEERAKGNILERFSAQQFPDLHSELNLSSLELGDSALYFCASSPLAGGGLDEQFFGPGTRLTVL.

This chain links TRBV4-1 with TRBJ1-1; 7 positions agree with TRBD1. The CDR3 is 15 residues long. With V trimmed by 5 bases and J by 6 bases, 12 bases remained unmatched. Per the germline V gene, CDR1 is MGHRA and CDR2 is YSYEKL. CDR3 in amino acids: CASSIHRGGGAEAFF. In DNA form, the CDR3 reads TGCGCCAGCAGCATCCACAGGGGCGGTGGGGCTGAAGCTTTCTTT.

The chain carries TRBV4-2 and TRBJ2-1, with 8 bases identical to TRBD2. Germline loops: CDR1 LGHNA, CDR2 YNFKEQ. The CDR3 is 16 residues long. Losses at the gene ends were 1 base for V and 4 bases for J; bases not matched to a gene: 6. CDR3 amino acids: CASSQVGGGTYNEQFF. As DNA, the CDR3 is TGTGCCAGCAGCCAAGTGGGCGGGGGGACTTACAATGAGCAGTTCTTC.

This clone was seen a few times. The chain uses TRBV5-6 and TRBJ1-5, with D unresolved. This CDR3 contains 14 residues. Trimming cost V 0 bases and J 3 bases, with 7 bases left between them. Germline V CDR1 and CDR2: SGHDT, YYEEEE. The CDR3 bases are TGTGCCAGCAGCTTGGGGCAGAACAATCAGCCCCAGCATTTT. It is translated as CASSLGQNNQPQHF.

This clone was seen only once. The CDR3 is CASSQQIGRGATNEKLFF. CDR3 nucleotide sequence: TGTGCCAGCAGCCAGCAGATTGGGAGGGGTGCAACTAATGAAAAACTGTTTTTT. The chain combines TRBV4-2 with TRBJ1-4, with D possibly TRBD1 on 5 matching bases. The CDR3 length is 18 residues. CDR1 is LGHNA, CDR2 YNFKEQ, per germline. The ends were cut back, 3 bases at V and 0 bases at J, with 17 bases in the middle.

This clone has a single count. The V call is TRBV7-8, the J call TRBJ2-3; D is possibly TRBD2 (6 bases). Germline values: CDR1 SGHVS, CDR2 FQNEAQ. This CDR3 region has 15 residues. The V gene lost 4 bases and the J gene lost 2 bases, with 13 bases spanning the gap. The chain's CDR3 is CASSSPGTSTDTQYF. The DNA for the CDR3 is TGTGCCAGCAGCTCCCCCGGGACTTCCACAGATACGCAGTATTTT.

The rearrangement joins TRBV9 to TRBJ2-1, with D perhaps matching TRBD1 (6 bases). Trimming took 3 bases from V and 4 from J, leaving 20 bases between them. Germline values: CDR1 SGDLS, CDR2 YYNGEE. The CDR3 is 17 residues long. The chain's CDR3 is CASSAPPVTGPYNEQFF. In nucleotides, the CDR3 is TGTGCCAGCAGCGCCCCCCCCGTAACAGGGCCATACAATGAGCAGTTCTTC.

This sequence joins TRBV27 and TRBJ2-1; 8 bases are a match to TRBD2. The germline V gene encodes CDR1 MNHEY and CDR2 SMNVEV (reference sequence). There are 16 residues in the CDR3. V shed 6 bases, J shed 5 bases, and the junction held 12 bases outside the gene matches. CDR3 protein: CASSLLTGGPNNEQFF. The DNA for the CDR3 is TGTGCCAGCAGCCTCTTAACGGGAGGGCCTAACAATGAGCAGTTCTTC.

The V call is TRBV28, the J call TRBJ1-4, with unresolved D. Trimming stripped 5 bases from V and 7 bases from J, with 8 bases between. The germline V gene has CDR1 MDHEN and CDR2 SYDVKM. The CDR3 contains 12 residues. The CDR3 loop is CASSVGGEKLFF. CDR3 coding DNA: TGTGCCAGCAGTGTGGGAGGTGAAAAACTGTTTTTT. The variable domain in full, with the rest retrieved from reference TRBV28 and TRBJ1-4, is DVKVTQSSRYLVKRTGEKVFLECVQDMDHENMFWYRQDPGLGLRLIYFSYDVKMKEKGDIPEGYSVSREKKERFSLILESASTNQTSMYLCASSVGGEKLFFGSGTQLSVL.

The chain carries TRBV27 and TRBJ2-4, with D perhaps TRBD1 (8 bases). CDR3 length: 17 residues. Deletions cut 11 bases from V and 1 base from J, with 24 bases between. In germline, CDR1 is MNHEY, CDR2 SMNVEV (reference sequence). CDR3 loop: CAPAGAGGCGAKNIQYF. In DNA, the CDR3 is TGTGCCCCCGCGGGGGCAGGGGGCTGTGGTGCCAAAAACATTCAGTACTTC.

This clone was picked up a small number of times. The DNA for the CDR3 is TGTGCCAGCCGACAGGACTATGGCTACACCTTC. Translating it yields CASRQDYGYTF. The chain carries TRBV28 and TRBJ1-2, with D possibly matching TRBD1 (6 bases). Germline-derived CDR1 and CDR2 are MDHEN and SYDVKM. V shed 8 bases and J shed 3 bases, with 7 bases lying between them. The CDR3 is 11 amino acids.

This chain connects TRBV27 to TRBJ2-3; D possibly corresponds to TRBD2 (8 bases). CDR1 is MNHEY and CDR2 is SMNVEV in the germline V gene (reference sequence). V lost 0 bases, J lost 2 bases, and 18 bases lay in between. CDR3 size: 18 residues. CDR3 in amino acids: CASSLSFREGAFTDTQYF. CDR3 in DNA: TGTGCCAGCAGTTTATCATTCCGGGAGGGGGCATTCACAGATACGCAGTATTTT.

This clone has only a few counts. For the CDR3, the DNA is TGTGCCACCAGCAGAGCGGGGACTAGCGGGAGGAGAATCAGAGATACGCAGTATTTT. Its protein is CATSRAGTSGRRIRDTQYF. J is TRBJ2-3 and V is TRBV15, with TRBD2 matching 15 bases. The CDR3 runs to 19 residues. Germline V gene data show CDR1 as LNHNV and CDR2 as YYDKDF (reference sequence). Trimming cost V 1 base and J 5 bases; bases outside gene matches: 10.

V usage is TRBV2 and J usage is TRBJ2-7, with D uncertain. This CDR3 contains 12 residues. From germline, CDR1 is SNHLY and CDR2 FYNNEI. V dropped 7 bases and J dropped 0 bases, with 7 bases sitting between them. The CDR3 coding sequence is TGTGCCAGCACAGGAAACTCCTACGAGCAGTACTTC. Residues: CASTGNSYEQYF.

The chain recombines TRBV6-5 with TRBJ1-2; 7 nucleotides line up with TRBD1. Trimming at V came to 6 bases and at J to 4 bases, leaving 5 bases not matched to a gene. Germline V gene data show CDR1 as MNHEY and CDR2 as SVGAGI. CDR3 length: 13 amino acids. CDR3 protein: CASRGQSFYGYTF. The CDR3 bases are TGTGCCAGCAGGGGACAGAGTTTCTATGGCTACACCTTC.

The chain links TRBV16 to TRBJ1-2; D not resolved. V gave up 3 bases and J gave up 8 bases, with 13 bases separating them. Germline CDR1 reads KGHSY; CDR2 reads FQNENV. The CDR3 spans 13 residues. The CDR3 DNA sequence: TGTGCCAGCAGCCACGCCAGGTCCCTGGGCTACACCTTC. Protein: CASSHARSLGYTF.

This clone has only one observation. The chain recombines TRBV27 with TRBJ1-1, with D possibly TRBD1 on 5 matching bases. The germline CDR1 and CDR2 sequences are MNHEY and SMNVEV (reference sequence). V was clipped by 6 bases and J by 4 bases, with 12 bases between them. The CDR3 is 13 amino acids. CDR3 amino acids: CASSKTVLTEAFF. In DNA, the CDR3 is TGTGCCAGCAGCAAGACAGTGCTCACTGAAGCTTTCTTT.